These 8 T cell receptor beta chains share one sample of origin, sequenced in a study of cytomegalovirus exposure and HLA in healthy donors. PCR amplification relied on 60 Vbeta primers (plus 13 Jbeta primers). Sequenced by immunoSEQ multiplex PCR; TCRdb stores in-frame clones only, minus some. The sample includes 150,000 to 200,000 clones, more than 65% of them seen just once. The sequencing sample was made of PBMCs. These receptors all stem from a young woman in good health and CMV-seronegative.

The chain is built from TRBV30 and TRBJ2-5, with D possibly matching TRBD1 (5 bases). Germline CDR1 GTSNPN, CDR2 SVGIG (reference sequence). V dropped 2 bases and J dropped 2 bases, with 9 bases sitting between them. This CDR3 is 13 amino acids long. This chain's CDR3 is CAWSRGIQETQYF. CDR3 sequence (DNA): TGTGCCTGGAGTAGGGGCATACAAGAGACCCAGTACTTC.

This chain joins TRBV5-4 and TRBJ2-7, with 8 positions matching TRBD2. CDR3 length: 15 residues. CDR1 is SGHNT, CDR2 YYREEE, per germline (reference sequence). The V and J ends lost 0 bases and 3 bases, in that order; junction bases with no gene match: 5. As DNA, the CDR3 is TGTGCCAGCAGCTTGGCAGCGGGGGATATCTACGAGCAGTACTTC. This gives the protein CASSLAAGDIYEQYF. Together with reference TRBV5-4 and TRBJ2-7, the CDR3 gives the full variable domain: ETGVTQSPTHLIKTRGQQVTLRCSSQSGHNTVSWYQQALGQGPQFIFQYYREEENGRGNFPPRFSGLQFPNYSSELNVNALELDDSALYLCASSLAAGDIYEQYFGPGTRLTVT.

This chain uses TRBV5-1 with TRBJ1-2; TRBD1 is a possible D gene (6 bases). This CDR3 region has 13 residues. V was shortened by 6 bases and J by 6 bases, with 15 bases between the two germline ends. CDR1 SGHRS and CDR2 YFSETQ come from the germline V gene. The CDR3 loop is CASTSGGGDGYTF. The CDR3 DNA sequence: TGCGCCAGCACATCGGGGGGCGGAGATGGCTACACCTTC. Complete variable domain (other parts from reference TRBV5-1 and TRBJ1-2): KAGVTQTPRYLIKTRGQQVTLSCSPISGHRSVSWYQQTPGQGLQFLFEYFSETQRNKGNFPGRFSGRQFSNSRSEMNVSTLELGDSALYLCASTSGGGDGYTFGSGTRLTVV.

The chain employs TRBV9 and TRBJ1-1, with D possibly matching TRBD1 (6 bases). CDR3 length equals 16 residues. CDR1 SGDLS and CDR2 YYNGEE come from the germline V gene. V was clipped by 1 base and J by 6 bases, with 19 bases between them. Here the CDR3 reads CASSVPEDSQGAEAFF. CDR3 nucleotide sequence: TGTGCCAGCAGCGTACCCGAGGACAGTCAGGGCGCTGAAGCTTTCTTT.

The chain combines TRBV7-2 with TRBJ2-1; TRBD2 agrees at 9 bases. The CDR3 is made up of 16 amino acids. V lost 2 bases, J lost 8 bases, and 10 bases stayed unmatched. Germline CDR1 is SGHTA and CDR2 is FQGNSA. Written as DNA, the CDR3 is TGTGCCAGCAGCTTAAGGGCGGGAGGGGGAGGACATGAGCAGTTCTTC. Its translation is CASSLRAGGGGHEQFF.

The chain is built from TRBV19 and TRBJ1-6; D uncertain. Trimming stripped 10 bases from V and 0 bases from J, with 4 bases between. Germline assignment: CDR1 LNHDA and CDR2 SQIVND (reference sequence). The CDR3 runs 12 residues. The CDR3 reads CATGSYNSPLHF. The DNA of the CDR3 is TGTGCCACAGGCTCCTATAATTCACCCCTCCACTTT.

This clone was detected once. The chain carries TRBV11-2 and TRBJ2-7; 8 bases match TRBD1. From germline, CDR1 is SGHAT and CDR2 FQNNGV. Unmatched junction bases numbered 8, after V lost 5 bases and J lost 5 bases. The length of the CDR3 is 14 residues. The CDR3 DNA sequence: TGTGCCAGCAGCGCGCGACAGGGGAACGACGAGCAGTACTTC. Translation: CASSARQGNDEQYF.

This clone showed up just once. The chain links TRBV2 to TRBJ2-3, with a possible D match to TRBD1 (6 bases). V lost 6 bases, J lost 3 bases, and 13 bases lay in between. Germline CDR1 reads SNHLY; CDR2 reads FYNNEI. The CDR3 covers 14 residues. The CDR3 reads CASRHRGGTDTQYF. CDR3 coding DNA: TGTGCCAGCAGGCACCGAGGGGGTACAGATACGCAGTATTTT.